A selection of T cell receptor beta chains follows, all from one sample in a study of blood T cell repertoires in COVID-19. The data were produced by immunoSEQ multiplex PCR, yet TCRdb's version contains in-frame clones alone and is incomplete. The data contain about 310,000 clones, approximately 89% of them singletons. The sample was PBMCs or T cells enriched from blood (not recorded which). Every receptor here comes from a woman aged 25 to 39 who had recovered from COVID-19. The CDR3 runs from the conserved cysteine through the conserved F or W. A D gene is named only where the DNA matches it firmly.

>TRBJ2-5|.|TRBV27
CASSSRGFEAYQETQYF
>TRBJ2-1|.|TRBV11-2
CASSLIALQLFDEQFF
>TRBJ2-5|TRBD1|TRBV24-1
CATSDNTDRAGRETQYF
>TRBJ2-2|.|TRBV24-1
CATSDFWSGGTGELFF
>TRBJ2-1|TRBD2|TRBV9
CASSIRLAGPYNEQFF
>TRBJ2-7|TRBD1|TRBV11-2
CASSLQGAGYEQYF
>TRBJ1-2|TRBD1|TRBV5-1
CASTSGTGYRGYGYTF
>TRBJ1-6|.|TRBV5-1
CASTDRSSYNSPLHF
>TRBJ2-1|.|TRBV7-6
CASSFAGRFYNEQFF
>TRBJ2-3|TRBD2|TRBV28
CASSLRTSGITDTQYF
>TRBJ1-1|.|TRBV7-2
CASSLTYVRFKAFF
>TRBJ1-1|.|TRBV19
CASSITTAGYTEAFF
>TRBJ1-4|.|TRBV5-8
CASSLATRVLTNEKLFF
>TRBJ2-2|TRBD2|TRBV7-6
CASSSTSANTGELFF
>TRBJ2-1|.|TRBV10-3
CAIRPGLNNEQFF
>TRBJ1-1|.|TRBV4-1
CASSPPPSADTEAFF
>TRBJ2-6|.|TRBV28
CASSLEAYSGANVLTF
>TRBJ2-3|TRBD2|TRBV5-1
CASSLTSGRGDTQYF
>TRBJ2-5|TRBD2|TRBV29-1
CSVSGLAGGGIRETQYF
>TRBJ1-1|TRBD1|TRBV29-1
CSVEGQPNTEAFF
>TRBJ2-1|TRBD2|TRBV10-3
CAIAPAGAANEQFF
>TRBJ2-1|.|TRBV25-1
CASSELGGVNYNEQFF
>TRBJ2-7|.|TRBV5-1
CASSLLGRGNEQYF
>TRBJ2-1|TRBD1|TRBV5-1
CASSSGQRTYNEQFF
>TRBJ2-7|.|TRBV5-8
CASSGDNYEQYF
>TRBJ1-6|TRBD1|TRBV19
CASRAGTDNSPLHF
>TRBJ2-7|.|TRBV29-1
CSVRGGYEQYF